The TCR beta chain under discussion was sequenced for a study of Graves' ophthalmopathy and Graves' hyperthyroidism. Investigators amplified TCR beta CDR3 regions from RNA transcripts. First-round RT-PCR employed HTBI primers, with a second-round multiplex PCR after it. TCRdb ran MiXCR on the multiplex PCR reads and lists one entry per CDR3 protein. This table has 1 million to 1.3 million distinct CDR3 sequences, 35% to 45% appearing once. This clonotype was observed at least ten times. What it binds is unknown. The study, taken as a whole, reports: Most expanded clonotypes in thyroid above 0.001 frequency also showed up in blood.

This receptor was identified in an adult man with Graves' hyperthyroidism. Sequencing was done on a sample of peripheral blood or thyroid tissue (not recorded which).

The CDR3 nucleotides read TGCAGCGTTCGGGGATCGAACACCGGGGAGCTGTTTTTT. It translates to CSVRGSNTGELFF. This chain connects TRBV29-1 to TRBJ2-2, with a weak D call TRBD2 (5 bases). CDR1 is SQVTM, CDR2 ANQGSEA, per germline. The V and J ends lost 5 bases and 0 bases respectively, with 7 bases between them. The CDR3 loop spans 13 amino acids.